This T cell receptor (beta chain) was sequenced in a study of response to subunit inactivated influenza vaccine. Study results and limitations: The authors suggested that every seasonal influenza vaccination recruits few new T cells.

This clonotype was found many times. Its antigen is unidentified. Using its own MiXCR run on the RT-PCR reads, TCRdb lists one record per CDR3 protein. The sample carries some 800,000 distinct CDR3 sequences, less than 25% recorded once. The CDR3 runs to 15 residues. Deletions cut 0 bases from V and 4 bases from J, with 13 bases between. CDR1 DFQATT and CDR2 SNEGSKA come from the germline V gene (reference sequence). The input for sequencing was PBMCs from blood, taken 5 days after vaccination. This clonotype originated in a man aged 50 to 60 who received an inactivated influenza vaccine. V usage is TRBV20-1 and J usage is TRBJ1-5; possibly TRBD1 for D (5 bases). The CDR3 spells CSARDTARANQPQHF. In DNA form, the CDR3 reads TGCAGTGCTAGAGATACGGCCAGGGCAAATCAGCCCCAGCATTTT.